This entry describes one T cell receptor (beta chain). Its antigen is not identified. The TCR alpha and TCR beta cDNA libraries, bearing sample barcodes and UMIs, were generated by 5'RACE using constant-segment primers. TCRdb ran MiXCR on the 5' RACE reads and lists one entry per CDR3 protein. The sample lists a few hundred thousand distinct CDR3 sequences, about 22% seen once, with 7% to 9% in the top ten. This sample is part of a study of T-cell memory formation after mild COVID-19. Findings of the study overall: Confirmation of SARS-CoV-2 specificity was lacking for second-wave clones peaking day 37. Some SARS-CoV-2-responding clones were already detected in memory before infection. Clones contracting day 15 to 85 were balanced CD4/CD8; later expanders leaned CD4+.

The TCR was taken from an adult woman who had mild COVID-19 (a few samples of this study predate the infection). Cell type and time point are not known. The source material was PBMCs or a T cell subset sorted from them (not recorded which).

CDR3 sequence: CASRQGVYSPLHF. The CDR3 coding sequence is TGTGCCAGCCGCCAGGGAGTCTATTCACCCCTCCACTTT. This chain connects TRBV12-3 or TRBV12-4 to TRBJ1-6; tentative D call: TRBD1 (5 bases). The CDR3 extends over 13 amino acids. V was cut by 8 bases and J by 8 bases, with 13 bases left in between.